A selection of T cell receptor beta chains follows, all from one sample in a study of regulatory T cells in long-lasting Graves disease. MiXCR, run by TCRdb on the multiplex PCR reads, gives a single entry per CDR3 protein. The sample has a few hundred thousand distinct CDR3 sequences, about 16% seen once. A further study also used this sample, focusing on T cells in Graves' hyperthyroidism and ophthalmopathy.

Sequenced here: peripheral blood mononuclear cells (PBMCs), sampled at new diagnosis, from a patient treated with antithyroid drugs. Receptors originate from a woman younger than 30 with Graves disease. Both conserved end residues are part of each CDR3. A D gene is named only where the DNA matches it firmly. Not every row has a clone size; where given, it reads once, few, many or a size class.

V gene: TRBV4-2; clone size: NA; J gene: TRBJ2-5; D gene: NA; CDR3 protein: CASSQVRGRERTTEERAQYF; CDR3 DNA: TGTGCCAGCAGCCAAGTAAGAGGGCGGGAAAGGACCACAGAAGAGAGGGCCCAGTACTTC
V gene: TRBV7-2; clone size: many; J gene: TRBJ2-7; D gene: TRBD2; CDR3 protein: CASSLDGRMYEQYF; CDR3 DNA: TGTGCCAGCAGCTTAGACGGGAGGATGTACGAGCAGTACTTC
V gene: TRBV27; clone size: NA; J gene: TRBJ2-1; D gene: TRBD2; CDR3 protein: CASSSPFAGGNYNEQFF; CDR3 DNA: TGTGCCAGCAGTTCCCCTTTCGCGGGAGGGAACTACAATGAGCAGTTCTTC
V gene: TRBV4-1; clone size: NA; J gene: TRBJ1-2; D gene: TRBD1; CDR3 protein: CASRPGTDYGYTF; CDR3 DNA: TGCGCCAGCAGGCCCGGGACAGACTATGGCTACACCTTC
V gene: TRBV29-1; clone size: NA; J gene: TRBJ2-1; D gene: NA; CDR3 protein: CSVPGLSYNEQFF; CDR3 DNA: TGCAGCGTTCCCGGGCTCTCCTACAATGAGCAGTTCTTC
V gene: TRBV6-2/TRBV6-3; clone size: few; J gene: TRBJ1-3; D gene: NA; CDR3 protein: CASSTGLRNTIYF; CDR3 DNA: TGTGCCAGCAGTACAGGGTTGCGAAACACCATATATTTT
V gene: TRBV20-1; clone size: many; J gene: TRBJ2-7; D gene: TRBD2; CDR3 protein: CSAQVGSGSPYEQYF; CDR3 DNA: TGCAGTGCCCAGGTTGGTAGCGGGAGCCCCTACGAGCAGTACTTC
V gene: TRBV6-2/TRBV6-3; clone size: many; J gene: TRBJ2-5; D gene: NA; CDR3 protein: CASIRTRGWETQYF; CDR3 DNA: TGTGCCAGCATTCGAACCCGGGGCTGGGAGACCCAGTACTTC
V gene: TRBV19; clone size: few; J gene: TRBJ2-7; D gene: TRBD2; CDR3 protein: CASSPPAGEQYF; CDR3 DNA: TGTGCCAGTAGTCCTCCAGCGGGGGAGCAGTACTTC
V gene: TRBV3-1; clone size: NA; J gene: TRBJ1-1; D gene: NA; CDR3 protein: CASSQSQGNTEAFF; CDR3 DNA: TGTGCCAGCAGCCAATCTCAGGGGAACACTGAAGCTTTCTTT
V gene: TRBV2; clone size: many; J gene: TRBJ1-2; D gene: TRBD1; CDR3 protein: CASTPTGGYGYTF; CDR3 DNA: TGTGCCAGCACCCCGACAGGGGGGTATGGCTACACCTTC
V gene: TRBV24-1; clone size: many; J gene: TRBJ2-1; D gene: TRBD2; CDR3 protein: CATSEAGGYNEQFF; CDR3 DNA: TGTGCCACCAGTGAAGCGGGAGGGTACAATGAGCAGTTCTTC
V gene: TRBV6-1; clone size: many; J gene: TRBJ2-3; D gene: NA; CDR3 protein: CAKHGVFFTDTQYF; CDR3 DNA: TGTGCCAAGCACGGGGTGTTCTTCACAGATACGCAGTATTTT
V gene: TRBV2; clone size: once; J gene: TRBJ1-1; D gene: TRBD1; CDR3 protein: CASSYQGEKSEAFF; CDR3 DNA: TGTGCCAGCAGTTATCAGGGGGAAAAATCTGAAGCTTTCTTT
V gene: TRBV28; clone size: many; J gene: TRBJ2-3; D gene: NA; CDR3 protein: CASRHPDPPSTDTQYF; CDR3 DNA: TGTGCCAGCAGGCATCCGGATCCCCCTAGCACAGATACGCAGTATTTT
V gene: TRBV7-8; clone size: NA; J gene: TRBJ2-1; D gene: NA; CDR3 protein: CASSLQGTVVGEQFF; CDR3 DNA: TGTGCCAGCAGCTTACAAGGAACGGTAGTAGGGGAGCAGTTCTTC
V gene: TRBV2; clone size: many; J gene: TRBJ2-1; D gene: NA; CDR3 protein: CASSGWGSNEQFF; CDR3 DNA: TGTGCCAGCAGTGGGTGGGGAAGCAATGAGCAGTTCTTC
V gene: TRBV12-3/TRBV12-4; clone size: many; J gene: TRBJ2-5; D gene: TRBD1; CDR3 protein: CASSLRGPETQYF; CDR3 DNA: TGTGCCAGCAGTTTAAGGGGGCCAGAGACCCAGTACTTC
V gene: TRBV20-1; clone size: few; J gene: TRBJ2-7; D gene: NA; CDR3 protein: CSARHIRGGKYEQYF; CDR3 DNA: TGCAGTGCTAGACACATACGAGGGGGGAAGTACGAGCAGTACTTC
V gene: TRBV28; clone size: many; J gene: TRBJ2-5; D gene: NA; CDR3 protein: CASSLIPDRYQETQYF; CDR3 DNA: TGTGCCAGCAGCCTTATCCCCGACAGATACCAAGAGACCCAGTACTTC
V gene: TRBV5-5; clone size: many; J gene: TRBJ2-1; D gene: NA; CDR3 protein: CASSPDKGLSSYNEQFF; CDR3 DNA: TGTGCCAGCAGCCCGGACAAGGGACTGAGCTCCTACAATGAGCAGTTCTTC
V gene: TRBV27; clone size: many; J gene: TRBJ1-2; D gene: NA; CDR3 protein: CASSPGIFEWGYTF; CDR3 DNA: TGTGCCAGCAGTCCGGGGATCTTCGAGTGGGGCTACACCTTC
V gene: TRBV28; clone size: once; J gene: TRBJ2-1; D gene: TRBD2; CDR3 protein: CASSLGLAGGPSGYNEQFF; CDR3 DNA: TGTGCCAGCAGTTTAGGGCTAGCGGGAGGGCCAAGCGGCTACAATGAGCAGTTCTTC
V gene: TRBV29-1; clone size: NA; J gene: TRBJ2-3; D gene: NA; CDR3 protein: CSVDGTDTQYF; CDR3 DNA: TGCAGCGTTGACGGCACAGATACGCAGTATTTT
V gene: TRBV19; clone size: few; J gene: TRBJ1-6; D gene: TRBD1; CDR3 protein: CASSTDRGPDSPLHF; CDR3 DNA: TGTGCCAGTAGTACCGACAGGGGGCCGGATTCACCCCTCCACTTT
V gene: TRBV28; clone size: many; J gene: TRBJ1-2; D gene: NA; CDR3 protein: CASSIQNYGYTF; CDR3 DNA: TGTGCCAGCAGTATACAAAACTATGGCTACACCTTC
V gene: TRBV7-9; clone size: many; J gene: TRBJ2-1; D gene: TRBD2; CDR3 protein: CASSLEGPSGETNEQFF; CDR3 DNA: TGTGCCAGCAGCTTAGAAGGACCTAGCGGGGAGACCAATGAGCAGTTCTTC
V gene: TRBV5-4; clone size: few; J gene: TRBJ2-7; D gene: TRBD2; CDR3 protein: CASSLESGRATYEQYF; CDR3 DNA: TGTGCCAGCAGCTTGGAAAGCGGGAGGGCCACCTACGAGCAGTACTTC
V gene: TRBV6-2/TRBV6-3; clone size: NA; J gene: TRBJ2-7; D gene: TRBD2; CDR3 protein: CASSKKREGLYEQYF; CDR3 DNA: TGTGCCAGCAGTAAAAAGCGGGAGGGTCTCTACGAGCAGTACTTC
V gene: TRBV20-1; clone size: many; J gene: TRBJ2-3; D gene: TRBD2; CDR3 protein: CSGAGGLTDTQYF; CDR3 DNA: TGCAGTGGAGCGGGAGGCCTCACAGATACGCAGTATTTT
V gene: TRBV20-1; clone size: once; J gene: TRBJ2-4; D gene: NA; CDR3 protein: CSAIGAKNIQYF; CDR3 DNA: TGCAGTGCTATTGGTGCCAAAAACATTCAGTACTTC
V gene: TRBV7-6; clone size: NA; J gene: TRBJ2-1; D gene: NA; CDR3 protein: CASSLVGSHEQFF; CDR3 DNA: TGTGCCAGCAGCTTAGTTGGTAGCCATGAGCAGTTCTTC